A selection of T cell receptor beta chains follows, all from one sample in a study of identical twins. From the 5' RACE reads, TCRdb called clonotypes with MiXCR, one entry per CDR3 protein. The sample yields approximately 1.8 million distinct CDR3 sequences, less than 35% seen once. Sequencing was performed on cord blood. The receptor source for this set is a newborn girl in good health. Each CDR3 is given with its conserved first and last residue. Each record gives: D gene, J gene, clone size, V gene, CDR3 protein, CDR3 DNA. A D gene is named only where the DNA matches it firmly. Size tells how often a clone was seen (once, few, many) or the class of an expanded clone, and some rows leave it out.

>-|TRBJ1-2|-|TRBV25-1
CASSGPNPNYGYTF
TGTGCCAGCAGTGGTCCAAATCCCAACTATGGCTACACCTTC
>-|TRBJ2-3|-|TRBV6-1
CASSEFTGDTQYF
TGTGCCAGCAGTGAATTTACGGGGGATACGCAGTATTTT
>-|TRBJ1-2|many|TRBV3-1
CASSQGQPNYGYTF
TGTGCCAGCAGCCAAGGGCAGCCTAACTATGGCTACACCTTC
>-|TRBJ2-3|-|TRBV21-1
CASSPNRGWQTTDTQYF
TGTGCCAGCAGCCCCAATCGGGGATGGCAGACCACAGATACGCAGTATTTT
>-|TRBJ2-7|-|TRBV20-1
CSATGISYEQYF
TGCAGTGCTACCGGGATCTCCTACGAGCAGTACTTC
>-|TRBJ1-4|-|TRBV9
CASAEGIPNEELFF
TGTGCCAGCGCGGAGGGGATACCTAATGAAGAACTGTTTTTT
>TRBD1|TRBJ2-7|-|TRBV2
CASRQGSREQYF
TGTGCCAGCCGACAGGGTTCGAGGGAGCAGTACTTC
>-|TRBJ1-5|-|TRBV3-1
CASSQQGANQPQHF
TGTGCCAGCAGCCAACAAGGGGCCAATCAGCCCCAGCATTTT
>-|TRBJ2-4|-|TRBV21-1
CASSGVASYF
TGTGCCAGCAGCGGGGTAGCATCGTACTTC
>-|TRBJ2-7|few|TRBV28
CASLDRRSYEQYF
TGTGCCAGTTTGGACAGAAGGAGCTACGAGCAGTACTTC
>-|TRBJ1-2|few|TRBV5-1
CASSLGDRRDLDYGYTF
TGCGCCAGCAGCTTGGGAGACAGGCGGGATTTGGACTATGGCTACACCTTC
>-|TRBJ2-5|-|TRBV27
CASRPFRAFETQYF
TGTGCCAGCAGGCCTTTCCGGGCCTTCGAGACCCAGTACTTC
>-|TRBJ2-7|few|TRBV29-1
CSGQGGSYNEQYF
TGCAGCGGGCAGGGAGGCTCCTACAATGAGCAGTACTTC
>TRBD1|TRBJ1-2|-|TRBV10-1
CASRGQGATYGYTF
TGCGCCAGCAGAGGACAGGGAGCGACCTATGGCTACACCTTC
>-|TRBJ2-5|-|TRBV7-7
CASSLNEQETQYF
TGTGCCAGCAGCTTAAACGAACAAGAGACCCAGTACTTC
>-|TRBJ2-3|few|TRBV5-5
CASSKRPDTQYF
TGTGCCAGCAGTAAGAGGCCAGATACGCAGTATTTT
>-|TRBJ2-7|-|TRBV20-1
CSATRQAVYNEQYF
TGCAGTGCTACACGACAAGCCGTCTACAATGAGCAGTACTTC
>TRBD2|TRBJ2-2|-|TRBV9
CASSVASGKFTGELFF
TGTGCCAGCAGCGTAGCTAGCGGGAAATTCACCGGGGAGCTGTTTTTT
>TRBD1|TRBJ2-7|-|TRBV3-1
CVSSQEGTGDYEQYF
TGTGTCAGCAGCCAAGAAGGGACAGGGGACTACGAGCAGTACTTC
>-|TRBJ1-2|few|TRBV20-1
CSASIPPLQSGYGYTF
TGCAGTGCTAGTATCCCCCCGTTACAGTCTGGGTATGGCTACACCTTC
>-|TRBJ1-2|few|TRBV20-1
CSARDQGHGYTF
TGCAGTGCTAGAGATCAGGGGCATGGCTACACCTTC
>TRBD1|TRBJ2-2|few|TRBV2
CASRPPDGDRFNTGELFF
TGTGCCAGCAGGCCTCCAGATGGGGACAGGTTTAACACCGGGGAGCTGTTTTTT
>TRBD1|TRBJ2-1|-|TRBV24-1
CATSDRTGGNEQFF
TGTGCCACCAGTGATCGGACAGGGGGGAATGAGCAGTTCTTC
>-|TRBJ2-4|few|TRBV29-1
CSVEDTGSKNIQYF
TGCAGCGTTGAAGATACGGGGAGTAAAAACATTCAGTACTTC
>TRBD1|TRBJ1-1|-|TRBV12-3/TRBV12-4
CASSLSTGTGVKAFF
TGTGCCAGCAGTTTATCCACCGGGACAGGGGTAAAAGCTTTCTTT
>-|TRBJ1-1|many|TRBV6-6
CASSYLGNTEAFF
TGTGCCAGCAGTTATTTGGGAAACACTGAAGCTTTCTTT
>TRBD2|TRBJ2-7|-|TRBV6-5
CASSRIAGGSSYEQYF
TGTGCCAGCAGTCGAATAGCGGGAGGGAGCTCCTACGAGCAGTACTTC
>TRBD1|TRBJ1-4|-|TRBV7-2
CASSLGTGVNEKLFF
TGTGCCAGCAGCTTAGGGACAGGGGTTAATGAAAAACTGTTTTTT
>-|TRBJ2-1|few|TRBV28
CASERADLGSYNEQFF
TGTGCCAGCGAGCGGGCCGACCTGGGGTCCTACAATGAGCAGTTCTTC
>TRBD1|TRBJ1-1|-|TRBV20-1
CSARDPGGPYTEAFF
TGCAGTGCTAGAGATCCAGGGGGGCCCTACACTGAAGCTTTCTTT
>-|TRBJ2-7|-|TRBV12-3/TRBV12-4
CASSRHRNSYEQYF
TGTGCCAGCAGTCGCCACAGGAACTCCTACGAGCAGTACTTC
>TRBD2|TRBJ2-5|-|TRBV20-1
CSARDQGSGGQETQYF
TGCAGTGCTAGAGATCAGGGTAGCGGGGGCCAAGAGACCCAGTACTTC
>TRBD1|TRBJ2-3|few|TRBV18
CASSRGQGIDTQYF
TGTGCCAGCTCACGGGGACAGGGGATAGATACGCAGTATTTT
>-|TRBJ2-3|-|TRBV6-6
CASSALRGVGDTQYF
TGTGCCAGCAGTGCCCTCCGCGGGGTTGGCGATACGCAGTATTTT
>TRBD2|TRBJ2-3|once|TRBV24-1
CATSDPGTSGRTDTQYF
TGTGCCACCAGTGATCCCGGGACTAGCGGGCGCACAGATACGCAGTATTTT
>-|TRBJ2-7|-|TRBV5-6
CASSLVLATQYF
TGTGCCAGCAGCTTGGTGCTAGCGACGCAGTACTTC
>TRBD2|TRBJ2-2|-|TRBV7-6
CASSSRPSGGARTGELFF
TGTGCCAGCAGCTCCCGACCAAGCGGGGGGGCGCGCACCGGGGAGCTGTTTTTT
>TRBD1|TRBJ2-7|few|TRBV2
CASRQGEGYEQYF
TGTGCCAGCAGACAGGGGGAAGGCTACGAGCAGTACTTC
>TRBD1|TRBJ2-7|many|TRBV2
CASSEDRGYEQYF
TGTGCCAGCAGTGAAGACAGGGGCTACGAGCAGTACTTC
>TRBD2|TRBJ2-3|few|TRBV20-1
CSARDWGLAEGASTDTQYF
TGCAGTGCTAGAGATTGGGGACTAGCGGAGGGGGCTAGCACAGATACGCAGTATTTT
>-|TRBJ2-3|-|TRBV6-1
CASSEGPPHTDTQYF
TGTGCCAGCAGTGAAGGCCCCCCCCACACAGATACGCAGTATTTT
>TRBD2|TRBJ2-5|-|TRBV9
CASSVGLAGSYGEQYF
TGTGCCAGCAGCGTAGGCCTAGCGGGTTCATACGGTGAGCAGTACTTC